Listed below are T cell receptor beta chains from one sample, sequenced in a study of regulatory and conventional T cells in RAG deficiency. Data came from immunoSEQ multiplex PCR; TCRdb stores just in-frame clones and leaves some out. The table lists tens of thousands of clones, approximately 96% of them singletons, with 0.3% to 0.45% in the top ten. These same data were also listed under a study on regulatory T cells.

Sequenced material: CD25- CD4+ T cells sorted from blood. The receptor source for this set is a human donor in good health. CDR3s include the opening cysteine and the closing phenylalanine or tryptophan. Fields, in order: clone size, V gene, D gene, J gene, CDR3 protein, CDR3 DNA. A D gene is named only where the DNA matches it firmly. Only part of the rows carry a size: once, few, many, or a class if the clone is expanded.

-	TRBV7-3	TRBD2	TRBJ2-2	CASSSYHGTSGNTGELFF	TGTGCCAGCAGCTCCTACCATGGGACTAGCGGGAACACCGGGGAGCTGTTTTTT
once	TRBV6-5	-	TRBJ2-7	CASTGTQTYEQYF	TGTGCCAGCACCGGGACTCAAACTTACGAGCAGTACTTC
once	TRBV15	TRBD1	TRBJ2-3	CATSRGQGGVDTQYF	TGTGCCACCAGCAGAGGACAGGGGGGCGTAGATACGCAGTATTTT
-	TRBV30	TRBD2	TRBJ2-7	CAWSVSASGPSYEQYF	TGTGCCTGGAGTGTATCGGCTAGCGGGCCCTCCTACGAGCAGTACTTC
once	TRBV19	TRBD2	TRBJ2-1	CASSIATSGRINEQFF	TGTGCCAGTAGTATAGCGACTAGCGGGAGGATCAATGAGCAGTTCTTC
once	TRBV7-2	-	TRBJ2-7	CASSRRTGSRRYEQYF	TGTGCCAGCAGCCGACGAACCGGGAGTAGGCGGTACGAGCAGTACTTC
-	TRBV19	TRBD1	TRBJ1-5	CASSHWLGTGTIQSNQPQHF	TGTGCCAGTAGTCATTGGTTAGGGACAGGCACTATCCAAAGCAATCAGCCCCAGCATTTT
-	TRBV28	TRBD1	TRBJ2-1	CASASGQVNNEQFF	TGTGCCAGCGCCTCGGGACAGGTGAACAATGAGCAGTTCTTC
-	TRBV30	-	TRBJ1-2	CAWTKPGQDLYGYTF	TGTGCCTGGACCAAACCGGGACAAGACCTCTATGGCTACACCTTC
-	TRBV30	-	TRBJ2-3	CAWSVGNGIDTQYF	TGTGCCTGGAGTGTCGGGAATGGAATAGATACGCAGTATTTT
-	TRBV20-1	-	TRBJ2-5	CSALMKETQYF	TGCAGTGCTCTAATGAAAGAGACCCAGTACTTC
-	TRBV7-2	-	TRBJ2-1	CASSLAGTTYNEQFF	TGTGCCAGCAGCTTAGCAGGGACAACGTACAATGAGCAGTTCTTC
-	TRBV10-2	-	TRBJ2-7	CASSERSRFQGEQYF	TGCGCCAGCAGTGAAAGGTCCAGGTTCCAGGGCGAGCAGTACTTC
once	TRBV5-4	-	TRBJ1-1	CASSLVDEDTEAFF	TGTGCCAGCAGCTTGGTCGACGAGGACACTGAAGCTTTCTTT
once	TRBV5-4	TRBD2	TRBJ2-5	CASSRRLAGGGETQYF	TGTGCCAGCAGCAGGAGGCTAGCGGGGGGGGGAGAGACCCAGTACTTC
once	TRBV19	-	TRBJ1-5	CASATGQNNQPQHF	TGTGCCAGTGCGACCGGACAGAACAATCAGCCCCAGCATTTT
-	TRBV5-6	-	TRBJ1-1	CASSLESRHPGAFF	TGTGCCAGCAGCTTGGAGTCTCGACATCCTGGAGCTTTCTTT
-	TRBV7-2	-	TRBJ1-5	CASSLGGWQPQHF	TGTGCCAGCAGCTTAGGAGGCTGGCAGCCCCAGCATTTT
-	TRBV5-5	TRBD1	TRBJ2-1	CASSPRAGTGDNEQFF	TGTGCCAGCAGCCCTAGAGCCGGGACAGGGGATAATGAGCAGTTCTTC
-	TRBV30	-	TRBJ1-2	CAWGWGHGYTF	TGTGCCTGGGGGTGGGGGCACGGCTACACCTTC
-	TRBV7-6	-	TRBJ2-1	CASSFLFGRDEQFF	TGTGCCAGCAGCTTCCTCTTTGGGCGCGATGAGCAGTTCTTC
-	TRBV5-1	TRBD2	TRBJ2-1	CASSLVAGSYNEQFF	TGCGCCAGCAGCTTGGTAGCGGGCTCCTACAATGAGCAGTTCTTC
-	TRBV19	-	TRBJ1-2	CASSSPPPTENYGYTF	TGTGCCAGTAGTTCCCCACCACCGACAGAAAACTATGGCTACACCTTC
-	TRBV19	-	TRBJ1-1	CASSIDISRTEAFF	TGTGCCAGTAGTATAGATATTTCCAGGACTGAAGCTTTCTTT
-	TRBV12-5	-	TRBJ2-2	CASDTSQGTGELFF	TGTGCTAGTGACACGTCACAGGGAACCGGGGAGCTGTTTTTT
-	TRBV7-3	TRBD1	TRBJ2-2	CASSDRGESTGELFF	TGTGCCAGCAGTGACAGGGGTGAGAGCACCGGGGAGCTGTTTTTT
once	TRBV2	TRBD1	TRBJ1-4	CASHAGQGGTEKLFF	TGTGCCAGCCACGCCGGGCAGGGGGGTACTGAAAAACTGTTTTTT
-	TRBV4-3	-	TRBJ2-3	CASSRRSFGDTQYF	TGCGCCAGCAGCCGACGTAGCTTTGGAGATACGCAGTATTTT
-	TRBV7-8	TRBD2	TRBJ2-5	CASSPTSGSSRTQYF	TGTGCCAGCAGCCCGACTAGCGGGAGTAGTCGGACCCAGTACTTC
-	TRBV5-6	TRBD2	TRBJ2-6	CASSLVIEAGAGANVLTF	TGTGCCAGCAGCTTGGTAATAGAAGCGGGAGCTGGGGCCAACGTCCTGACTTTC
-	TRBV5-4	TRBD1	TRBJ2-1	CASSVDRGNEQFF	TGTGCCAGCAGCGTCGACAGGGGCAATGAGCAGTTCTTC
-	TRBV7-9	TRBD2	TRBJ2-2	CASSLRGGNTGELFF	TGTGCCAGCAGCTTACGCGGGGGGAACACCGGGGAGCTGTTTTTT
-	TRBV7-9	TRBD1	TRBJ2-5	CASSLLYGTGDGETQYF	TGTGCCAGCAGCCTACTCTATGGGACAGGGGACGGAGAGACCCAGTACTTC
-	TRBV19	-	TRBJ1-2	CASSSRDYYGYTF	TGTGCCAGTAGTAGCCGGGATTACTATGGCTACACCTTC
-	TRBV7-2	TRBD2	TRBJ2-5	CASSLRLAGRETQYF	TGTGCCAGCAGCTTGCGACTAGCGGGGCGGGAGACCCAGTACTTC
-	TRBV5-1	-	TRBJ2-7	CASTPSHDGRDTYEQYF	TGCGCCAGCACACCTAGTCATGATGGGAGAGACACCTACGAGCAGTACTTC
-	TRBV5-1	-	TRBJ1-6	CASSLTDSSPLHF	TGCGCCAGCAGCCTTACTGATAGTTCACCCCTCCACTTT
-	TRBV7-2	TRBD1	TRBJ2-5	CASSLIGTGWGETQYF	TGTGCCAGCAGCTTAATCGGGACAGGATGGGGAGAGACCCAGTACTTC
once	TRBV15	-	TRBJ2-7	CATSRAGTGEYEQYF	TGTGCCACCAGCAGAGCAGGGACTGGGGAATACGAGCAGTACTTC
-	TRBV20-1	-	TRBJ1-2	CSAQEGYGYTF	TGCAGTGCCCAGGAGGGCTATGGCTACACCTTC
-	TRBV7-9	-	TRBJ1-1	CASSLEVGGTPEAFF	TGTGCCAGCAGCTTAGAGGTGGGGGGGACCCCTGAAGCTTTCTTT
-	TRBV18	-	TRBJ1-2	CASSPSEYNGYTF	TGTGCCAGCTCACCATCAGAATATAATGGCTACACCTTC
-	TRBV14	TRBD2	TRBJ2-1	CASSRLGLAGNEQFF	TGTGCCAGCAGCCGACTGGGACTAGCGGGAAATGAGCAGTTCTTC
-	TRBV19	TRBD1	TRBJ1-3	CASSIPGQGRNTIYF	TGTGCCAGTAGTATCCCGGGACAGGGGAGAAACACCATATATTTT
once	TRBV18	-	TRBJ2-7	CASSPSDRGEQYF	TGTGCCAGCTCACCATCGGACAGAGGCGAGCAGTACTTC
-	TRBV2	TRBD1	TRBJ1-1	CASVRQGMNTEAFF	TGTGCCAGCGTAAGACAGGGCATGAACACTGAAGCTTTCTTT
-	TRBV5-8	-	TRBJ2-1	CASSRDSGNEQFF	TGTGCCAGCAGCCGAGATTCAGGGAATGAGCAGTTCTTC
-	TRBV29-1	TRBD2	TRBJ2-1	CSVDPRAGAYYNEQFF	TGCAGCGTTGATCCCCGTGCGGGAGCTTACTACAATGAGCAGTTCTTC
-	TRBV18	TRBD1	TRBJ2-2	CASSPPGQGTGELFF	TGTGCCAGCTCACCACCGGGACAGGGTACCGGGGAGCTGTTTTTT
-	TRBV11-2	TRBD1	TRBJ1-2	CASSSDRGFGYTF	TGTGCCAGCAGCTCGGACAGGGGGTTTGGCTACACCTTC
-	TRBV7-2	TRBD2	TRBJ2-1	CASSLLGRAYNEQFF	TGTGCCAGCAGCTTACTGGGGAGGGCCTACAATGAGCAGTTCTTC
-	TRBV10-1	-	TRBJ2-1	CASNQRDEQFF	TGCGCCAGCAACCAGCGCGATGAGCAGTTCTTC
-	TRBV5-5	TRBD1	TRBJ1-6	CASSPVQGNNSPLHF	TGTGCCAGCAGCCCCGTACAGGGGAATAATTCACCCCTCCACTTT
-	TRBV9	TRBD1	TRBJ1-1	CASSPTGVGTEAFF	TGTGCCAGCAGCCCGACAGGGGTGGGTACTGAAGCTTTCTTT
-	TRBV18	-	TRBJ2-5	CASSPNGVQETQYF	TGTGCCAGCTCACCAAATGGAGTCCAAGAGACCCAGTACTTC